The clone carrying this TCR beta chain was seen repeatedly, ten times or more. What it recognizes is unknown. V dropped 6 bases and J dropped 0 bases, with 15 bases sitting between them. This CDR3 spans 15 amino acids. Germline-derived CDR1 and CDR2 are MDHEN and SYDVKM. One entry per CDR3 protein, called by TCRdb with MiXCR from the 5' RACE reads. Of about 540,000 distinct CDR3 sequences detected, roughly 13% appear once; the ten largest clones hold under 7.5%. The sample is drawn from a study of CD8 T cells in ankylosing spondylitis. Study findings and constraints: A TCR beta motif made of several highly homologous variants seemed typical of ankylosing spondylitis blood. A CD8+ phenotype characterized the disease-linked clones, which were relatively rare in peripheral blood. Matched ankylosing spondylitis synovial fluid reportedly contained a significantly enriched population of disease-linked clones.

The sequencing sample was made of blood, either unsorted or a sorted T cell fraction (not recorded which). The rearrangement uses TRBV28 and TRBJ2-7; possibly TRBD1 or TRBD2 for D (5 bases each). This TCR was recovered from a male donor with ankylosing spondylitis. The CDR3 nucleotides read TGTGCCAGCAGCGAGGGGTGGGCACTCTCCTACGAGCAGTACGTC. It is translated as CASSEGWALSYEQYV.